The 23 T cell receptor beta chains listed next were all sequenced from one sample in a study of T cell repertoires in cytomegalovirus infection. No antigen is known for these receptors. TCRdb recomputed calls from the reads with MiXCR, one row per CDR3 protein. The table includes about 160,000 distinct CDR3 sequences, less than 25% detected once. Source: CD8+ T cells from cultured PBMCs, taken from culture after CMV antigen stimulation. These receptors were obtained from a human donor in good health (CMV status not recorded). Some clones in this sample may be carry-over from other donors' samples.

This chain joins TRBV2 and TRBJ2-2, with 13 bases matching TRBD2. Trimming took 3 bases from V and 0 from J; bases not matched to a gene: 7. The germline V gene encodes CDR1 SNHLY and CDR2 FYNNEI. The CDR3 contains 19 residues. The CDR3 DNA sequence: TGTGCCAGCAGTGATCCGGGACTAGCGGGGTTCGCGAACACCGGGGAGCTGTTTTTT. Translation gives CASSDPGLAGFANTGELFF.

The rearrangement joins TRBV7-9 to TRBJ2-7, with unresolved D. The CDR3 is made up of 11 amino acids. Germline CDR1 is SEHNR and CDR2 is FQNEAQ (reference sequence). The germline V and J ends were trimmed by 5 bases and 4 bases, with 6 bases remaining between them. The CDR3 sequence is CASSPDYEQYF. In DNA form, the CDR3 reads TGTGCCAGCAGCCCGGATTACGAGCAGTACTTC.

The chain combines TRBV6-2 or TRBV6-3 with TRBJ1-1; 7 nucleotides line up with TRBD1. After removal of 8 bases from V and 2 bases from J, the junction contained 5 bases not matched to a gene. The CDR3 has 13 residues. Germline V gives CDR1 MNHEY, CDR2 SVGEGT. DNA for the CDR3: TGTGCCAGCGCAGGACAGGTAAACACTGAAGCTTTCTTT. Translation gives CASAGQVNTEAFF.

The chain is built from TRBV2 and TRBJ2-1; 8 nucleotides agree with TRBD2. This CDR3 has 17 residues. The V gene end was trimmed by 5 bases and the J gene end by 4 bases; junction bases not matched to a gene: 13. CDR1 is SNHLY and CDR2 is FYNNEI in the germline V gene. Written as DNA, the CDR3 is TGTGCCAGCAGTACCCCTATGGCTAGCGGGTTATACAATGAGCAGTTCTTC. It encodes CASSTPMASGLYNEQFF.

CDR3 in DNA: TGTGCCAGCACCCGGACAGCCGAAAACAATGAGCAGTTCTTC. Its translation is CASTRTAENNEQFF. The chain recombines TRBV9 with TRBJ2-1; perhaps TRBD1 as D (6 bases). In germline, CDR1 is SGDLS, CDR2 YYNGEE. V was shortened by 6 bases and J by 5 bases, with 15 bases between the two germline ends. The CDR3 has 14 amino acids.

This clonotype was seen more than once but under ten times. V is TRBV7-9 and J is TRBJ1-1; D gene uncertain. Trimming shortened V by 2 bases and J by 1 base, and 8 bases separated the two germline ends. The V gene's germline CDR1 is SEHNR and CDR2 FQNEAQ (reference sequence). The CDR3 has 14 residues. Here the CDR3 reads CASSLREKNTEAFF. CDR3 DNA sequence: TGTGCCAGCAGCTTAAGGGAGAAGAACACTGAAGCTTTCTTT.

The V and J genes are TRBV7-9 and TRBJ2-7; TRBD1 matches at 7 bases. Germline V gene lookup returns CDR1 SEHNR and CDR2 FQNEAQ (reference sequence). The CDR3 loop spans 14 amino acids. Losses at the gene ends were 2 bases for V and 2 bases for J; bases not matched to a gene: 3. The CDR3 region has the DNA TGTGCCAGCAGCTTACGGACAGGAGCCTACGAGCAGTACTTC. Translation: CASSLRTGAYEQYF.

The rearrangement links TRBV12-3 or TRBV12-4 to TRBJ2-1; D is undetermined. Between the trimmed V and J ends, which lost 0 bases and 8 bases, there was a span of 5 bases. The length of the CDR3 is 12 residues. CDR3 in DNA: TGTGCCAGCAGTTTAGCGAAAGATGAGCAGTTCTTC. Translation: CASSLAKDEQFF.

This chain joins TRBV4-2 and TRBJ1-2; D is unclear. This CDR3 has 16 residues. Germline assignment: CDR1 LGHNA and CDR2 YNFKEQ. V shed 0 bases and J shed 2 bases, with 13 bases lying between them. CDR3 sequence reads: CASSQDGTDWNYGYTF. The CDR3 region has the DNA TGTGCCAGCAGCCAAGATGGCACAGATTGGAACTATGGCTACACCTTC.

The V and J genes are TRBV12-3 or TRBV12-4 and TRBJ2-1; 7 nucleotides agree with TRBD2. The CDR3 extends over 18 amino acids. Trimming removed 5 bases from V and 5 bases from J; junction bases left unmatched: 18. CDR3 DNA: TGTGCCAGCAGTCAAGCCCCCCCCGGGGGGAGAGTAGACAATGAGCAGTTCTTC. This gives the protein CASSQAPPGGRVDNEQFF.

The genes are TRBV7-2 and TRBJ1-4; 7 bases map to TRBD1. The J segment lost 0 bases and the V segment lost 2 bases, leaving 9 bases of the junction unmatched. Germline V gives CDR1 SGHTA, CDR2 FQGNSA. The CDR3 has 18 residues. DNA for the CDR3: TGTGCCAGCAGCTTATCGACAGGGTCTTGGGCAACTAATGAAAAACTGTTTTTT. Translation gives CASSLSTGSWATNEKLFF.

This rearrangement joins TRBV12-3 or TRBV12-4 to TRBJ2-2; D is possibly TRBD1 (5 bases). The CDR3 contains 14 residues. Trimming shortened V by 6 bases and J by 3 bases, and 11 bases separated the two germline ends. The CDR3 here is CASSLDRHTGELFF. The CDR3 DNA sequence: TGTGCCAGCAGCCTCGACAGACACACCGGGGAGCTGTTTTTT.

This clonotype was seen more than once but under ten times. The rearrangement uses TRBV12-3 or TRBV12-4 and TRBJ1-5; unclear D gene. V lost 3 bases and J lost 1, with 16 bases in between. The CDR3 spans 17 residues. CDR3 nucleotides: TGTGCCAGCAGTTTTTCGGATCCGAGGAGAAGCAATCAGCCCCAGCATTTT. This encodes CASSFSDPRRSNQPQHF.

The rearrangement uses TRBV24-1 and TRBJ1-3; D remains ambiguous. The CDR3 length is 16 residues. Germline V CDR1 and CDR2: KGHDR, SFDVKD. The V gene lost 2 bases and the J gene lost 2 bases, with 12 bases spanning the gap. CDR3 loop: CATSDSDWSAGNTIYF. The DNA of the CDR3 is TGTGCCACCAGTGATTCTGATTGGAGTGCTGGAAACACCATATATTTT.

This clonotype was observed a few times. The chain is built from TRBV7-9 and TRBJ2-1; either TRBD1 or TRBD2 may supply D (5 bases each). The CDR3 totals 16 residues. Germline values: CDR1 SEHNR, CDR2 FQNEAQ (reference sequence). V was shortened by 5 bases and J by 0 bases, with 14 bases between the two germline ends. CDR3 sequence (DNA): TGTGCCAGCAGCGCAAAGAAGGGGAGCTCCTACAATGAGCAGTTCTTC. Protein sequence: CASSAKKGSSYNEQFF.

This chain joins TRBV7-2 and TRBJ1-1; D is uncertain. Trimming removed 3 bases at V and 0 bases at J, with 11 bases between. This CDR3 contains 15 residues. From germline, CDR1 is SGHTA and CDR2 FQGNSA. CDR3 nucleotide sequence: TGTGCCAGCAGCTTCCAAAGGGAGATGAACACTGAAGCTTTCTTT. Residues: CASSFQREMNTEAFF.

The V and J genes are TRBV12-3 or TRBV12-4 and TRBJ1-1; D is uncertain. Trimming cost V 5 bases and J 10 bases, with 17 bases left between them. The CDR3 loop spans 13 amino acids. Written as DNA, the CDR3 is TGTGCCAGCAGTCCCAACCGGGGATCTGGAGCTTTCTTT. As protein: CASSPNRGSGAFF.

This clonotype was detected only a few times. The chain links TRBV7-8 to TRBJ2-7; no firm D call. Trimming shortened V by 9 bases and J by 3 bases, and 21 bases separated the two germline ends. Germline V lookup: CDR1 SGHVS, CDR2 FQNEAQ. This CDR3 contains 15 residues. For the CDR3, the DNA is TGTGCCAGTGCGCCCTTAGGTCTTCTGAACTACGAGCAGTACTTC. Translating gives CASAPLGLLNYEQYF.

There are a few counts of this clonotype. The genes are TRBV12-3 or TRBV12-4 and TRBJ1-6; 8 nucleotides align to TRBD1. The CDR3 contains 14 residues. After removal of 5 bases from V and 9 bases from J, the junction contained 6 bases not matched to a gene. In nucleotides, the CDR3 is TGTGCCAGCAGTCTCGGACAGGGTTTTTCACCCCTCCACTTT. Its protein is CASSLGQGFSPLHF.

This clonotype turned up a few times. The chain employs TRBV6-2 or TRBV6-3 and TRBJ2-2; D might be TRBD2 (5 bases). Germline values: CDR1 MNHEY, CDR2 SVGEGT. Deletions cut 4 bases from V and 5 bases from J, with 17 bases between. This CDR3 has 16 amino acids. The CDR3 is CASSFLPPGETGELFF. The CDR3 DNA sequence: TGTGCCAGCAGTTTTCTCCCCCCCGGGGAAACCGGGGAGCTGTTTTTT.

The chain combines TRBV6-1 with TRBJ1-5; 8 nucleotides match TRBD1. The CDR3 runs 15 residues. With V trimmed by 7 bases and J by 1 base, 6 bases remained unmatched. Germline CDR1 is MNHNS and CDR2 is SASEGT. The DNA for the CDR3 is TGTGCCAGCATATTCCGGGACAGGAGCAATCAGCCCCAGCATTTT. Protein product: CASIFRDRSNQPQHF.

The CDR3 sequence is CASSLGDPGGYTF. CDR3 coding DNA: TGTGCCAGCAGCTTAGGGGATCCGGGGGGCTACACCTTC. The chain is built from TRBV7-6 and TRBJ1-2; no clear D gene. Germline CDR1 reads SGHVS; CDR2 reads FNYEAQ. The CDR3 consists of 13 residues. V was clipped by 1 base and J by 8 bases, with 11 bases between them.

On this clonotype itself: Mismatch with germline at one junction end may stem from a read error. The chain joins TRBV7-6 to TRBJ1-3; the D gene is possibly TRBD1 (6 bases). Germline V gives CDR1 SGHVS, CDR2 FNYEAQ. This CDR3 contains 20 residues. The DNA of the CDR3 is TGTGCCAGCACCTTAGTTGTTAACGGAGTTGGGGGGCTGACTGGAAACACCATATATTTT. Translating it yields CASTLVVNGVGGLTGNTIYF.